This is a list of T cell receptor beta chains from one sample in a study of blood T cell repertoires in COVID-19. The data were produced by immunoSEQ multiplex PCR, yet TCRdb's version contains in-frame clones alone and is incomplete. The data contain 99,000 or so clones, about 76% of them singletons. The sequencing sample was made of peripheral blood. The origin of the receptors is a man aged 80 or over with acute or convalescent COVID-19. CDR3s include the opening cysteine and the closing phenylalanine or tryptophan. Fields, in order: V gene, D gene, J gene, clone size, CDR3 DNA, CDR3 protein. A D gene is named only where the DNA matches it firmly. Size values are once, few and many counts, or a class for expanded clones, and some rows have none.

V gene: TRBV11-3; D gene: TRBD2; J gene: TRBJ2-1; clone size: -; CDR3 DNA: TGTGCCAGCAGCTTACGGACTAGCGCCCTCTACAATGAGCAGTTCTTC; CDR3 protein: CASSLRTSALYNEQFF
V gene: TRBV7-2; D gene: -; J gene: TRBJ2-1; clone size: -; CDR3 DNA: TGTGCCAGCAGCTTAGAGAGGGGGAATGAGCAGTTCTTC; CDR3 protein: CASSLERGNEQFF
V gene: TRBV28; D gene: -; J gene: TRBJ1-5; clone size: -; CDR3 DNA: TGTGCCAGCAGTTTAGGAGGCAATAGCAATCAGCCCCAGCATTTT; CDR3 protein: CASSLGGNSNQPQHF
V gene: TRBV29-1; D gene: -; J gene: TRBJ2-5; clone size: -; CDR3 DNA: TGCAGCGTTGAAGGACAGCACCAAGAGACCCAGTACTTC; CDR3 protein: CSVEGQHQETQYF
V gene: TRBV5-1; D gene: -; J gene: TRBJ2-7; clone size: -; CDR3 DNA: TGCGCCAGCAGCTTGGGCGATGACTACGAGCAGTACTTC; CDR3 protein: CASSLGDDYEQYF
V gene: TRBV6-5; D gene: -; J gene: TRBJ2-7; clone size: -; CDR3 DNA: TGTGCCAGCAGGGTGACAGTGGGTAGCTCCTACGAGCAGTACTTC; CDR3 protein: CASRVTVGSSYEQYF
V gene: TRBV4-1; D gene: -; J gene: TRBJ1-6; clone size: many; CDR3 DNA: TGCGCCAGCAGCCAGATACAGGGACGGAACACTTATAATTCACCCCTCCACTTT; CDR3 protein: CASSQIQGRNTYNSPLHF
V gene: TRBV27; D gene: -; J gene: TRBJ1-5; clone size: -; CDR3 DNA: TGTGCCAGCAGTTCTCGACAGGACCTTATTGAGCCCCAGCATTTT; CDR3 protein: CASSSRQDLIEPQHF
V gene: TRBV19; D gene: -; J gene: TRBJ2-7; clone size: few; CDR3 DNA: TGTGCCAGTAGTATAGATCGAGGGCGGAAGCAGTACTTC; CDR3 protein: CASSIDRGRKQYF
V gene: TRBV3-1/TRBV3-2; D gene: -; J gene: TRBJ1-2; clone size: -; CDR3 DNA: TGTGCCAGCAGCCAAGAGGTGCGGAGCGACTTGGGTGGCTACACCTTC; CDR3 protein: CASSQEVRSDLGGYTF
V gene: TRBV5-1; D gene: -; J gene: TRBJ2-7; clone size: once; CDR3 DNA: TGCGCCAGCAGCTTGGGGCCGTCCCCGAAGTACTTC; CDR3 protein: CASSLGPSPKYF
V gene: TRBV15; D gene: TRBD1; J gene: TRBJ2-2; clone size: -; CDR3 DNA: TGTGCCACCAGGGAGGACAGGGGGAACACCGGGGAGCTGTTTTTT; CDR3 protein: CATREDRGNTGELFF
V gene: TRBV4-1; D gene: TRBD1; J gene: TRBJ1-4; clone size: once; CDR3 DNA: TGCGCCAGCAGCCGGCGACAGGGACGAGGCACTAATGAAAAACTGTTTTTT; CDR3 protein: CASSRRQGRGTNEKLFF
V gene: TRBV28; D gene: TRBD1; J gene: TRBJ1-2; clone size: -; CDR3 DNA: TGTGCCAGCAGGGCTATGGGACAGGGAGGTGGCTACACCTTC; CDR3 protein: CASRAMGQGGGYTF
V gene: TRBV19; D gene: TRBD1; J gene: TRBJ1-2; clone size: -; CDR3 DNA: TGTGCCAGTAGTATCGGGACAGCAGGGGTAAATGGCTACACCTTC; CDR3 protein: CASSIGTAGVNGYTF
V gene: TRBV6-5; D gene: -; J gene: TRBJ1-1; clone size: -; CDR3 DNA: TGTGCCAGCAGGCCAAGAAAACAGGGCTTGACTGAAGCTTTCTTT; CDR3 protein: CASRPRKQGLTEAFF
V gene: TRBV9; D gene: -; J gene: TRBJ2-3; clone size: -; CDR3 DNA: TGTGCCAGCAGCGTAGGGGATAGCGCAGATACGCAGTATTTT; CDR3 protein: CASSVGDSADTQYF
V gene: TRBV7-2; D gene: -; J gene: TRBJ1-5; clone size: few; CDR3 DNA: TGTGCCAGCAGCCCAGGGAGCAATCAGCCCCAGCATTTT; CDR3 protein: CASSPGSNQPQHF
V gene: TRBV3-1/TRBV3-2; D gene: TRBD2; J gene: TRBJ2-1; clone size: -; CDR3 DNA: TGTGCCAGCAGCCAAGATAAGGGGCGGGGGAATGTGGGGAAGTCCTACAATGAGCAGTTCTTC; CDR3 protein: CASSQDKGRGNVGKSYNEQFF
V gene: TRBV18; D gene: TRBD1; J gene: TRBJ2-2; clone size: -; CDR3 DNA: TGTGCCAGCTCACCAGCACAGGGGGGTCCGAACACCGGGGAGCTGTTTTTT; CDR3 protein: CASSPAQGGPNTGELFF
V gene: TRBV7-8; D gene: TRBD1; J gene: TRBJ1-2; clone size: -; CDR3 DNA: TGTGCCAGCAGCTTACTGCCAGAAGACAGGGGCTATGGCTACACCTTC; CDR3 protein: CASSLLPEDRGYGYTF
V gene: TRBV18; D gene: TRBD2; J gene: TRBJ2-3; clone size: -; CDR3 DNA: TGTGCCAGCTCACCCCGGGATAGCGGGGCGACGCAGTATTTT; CDR3 protein: CASSPRDSGATQYF
V gene: TRBV16; D gene: TRBD1; J gene: TRBJ2-4; clone size: -; CDR3 DNA: TGTGCCAGCAGCCAATTTCGACAGGGGCCGCTCATTCAGTACTTC; CDR3 protein: CASSQFRQGPLIQYF
V gene: TRBV15; D gene: -; J gene: TRBJ1-2; clone size: once; CDR3 DNA: TGTGCCACCAGCAGAGCCGGGGGGCGAAACTATGGCTACACCTTC; CDR3 protein: CATSRAGGRNYGYTF
V gene: TRBV5-1; D gene: -; J gene: TRBJ2-2; clone size: -; CDR3 DNA: TGCGCCAGCAGCTCCGCGTTCGACAACGGGGGGCCGGGGGAGCTGTTTTTT; CDR3 protein: CASSSAFDNGGPGELFF
V gene: TRBV2; D gene: -; J gene: TRBJ2-5; clone size: once; CDR3 DNA: TGTGCCAGCAGTGGAGGCCTCGAGGAGACCCAGTACTTC; CDR3 protein: CASSGGLEETQYF
V gene: TRBV4-2; D gene: TRBD2; J gene: TRBJ2-5; clone size: -; CDR3 DNA: TGTGCCAGCAGCCAAGGGGGCGGGAGAGTATGGGAGACCCAGTACTTC; CDR3 protein: CASSQGGGRVWETQYF
V gene: TRBV25-1; D gene: TRBD1; J gene: TRBJ2-2; clone size: -; CDR3 DNA: TGTGCCAGCAGTCCCCTCCTCGGGACAGGTGTTGACCCCGGGGAGCTGTTTTTT; CDR3 protein: CASSPLLGTGVDPGELFF
V gene: TRBV7-6; D gene: TRBD1; J gene: TRBJ2-7; clone size: -; CDR3 DNA: TGTGCCAGCAGCTTAGCCCCTACAGGGGCGGTAGTCCACGAGCAGTACTTC; CDR3 protein: CASSLAPTGAVVHEQYF
V gene: TRBV29-1; D gene: -; J gene: TRBJ2-7; clone size: -; CDR3 DNA: TGCAGCGTTGTAGTAGGGGCCTACGAGCAGTACTTC; CDR3 protein: CSVVVGAYEQYF
V gene: TRBV6-5; D gene: TRBD1; J gene: TRBJ2-1; clone size: -; CDR3 DNA: TGTGCCAGCAGTAGCCGGGACAGGGATGAGCAGTTCTTC; CDR3 protein: CASSSRDRDEQFF
V gene: TRBV6-5; D gene: TRBD2; J gene: TRBJ2-1; clone size: -; CDR3 DNA: TGTGCCAGCAGTTACGTCGGGACTAGCGGAGCCGAGCAGTTCTTC; CDR3 protein: CASSYVGTSGAEQFF
V gene: TRBV5-4; D gene: TRBD1; J gene: TRBJ1-4; clone size: few; CDR3 DNA: TGTGCCAGCAGCTTGGGGGCAGGGGGTTCGCCTAATGAAAAACTGTTTTTT; CDR3 protein: CASSLGAGGSPNEKLFF
V gene: TRBV13; D gene: TRBD2; J gene: TRBJ2-6; clone size: -; CDR3 DNA: TGTGCCAGCAGTTTTCAAGCGGGACCGACTGTCGATGGGGCCAACGTCCTGACTTTC; CDR3 protein: CASSFQAGPTVDGANVLTF
V gene: TRBV10-3; D gene: -; J gene: TRBJ1-4; clone size: -; CDR3 DNA: TGTGCCATCAGTGAGGGGGGGGGCGCAACTAATGAAAAACTGTTTTTT; CDR3 protein: CAISEGGGATNEKLFF
V gene: TRBV12-3/TRBV12-4; D gene: -; J gene: TRBJ2-1; clone size: -; CDR3 DNA: TGTGCCAGCAGTCAGGGTTATGAGCAGTTCTTC; CDR3 protein: CASSQGYEQFF
V gene: TRBV7-8; D gene: -; J gene: TRBJ1-4; clone size: few; CDR3 DNA: TGTGCCAGCCTTCCGTTAAACACCCGGACAATTGAAAAACTGTTTTTT; CDR3 protein: CASLPLNTRTIEKLFF
V gene: TRBV5-4; D gene: TRBD1; J gene: TRBJ2-4; clone size: -; CDR3 DNA: TGTGCCAGCAGCAGCACCGGGACAGGAAAAAACATTCAGTACTTC; CDR3 protein: CASSSTGTGKNIQYF
V gene: TRBV6-5; D gene: TRBD1; J gene: TRBJ2-2; clone size: -; CDR3 DNA: TGTGCCAGCACAGGACAGGTGGCCACCGGGGAGCTGTTTTTT; CDR3 protein: CASTGQVATGELFF
V gene: TRBV2; D gene: TRBD1; J gene: TRBJ1-2; clone size: -; CDR3 DNA: TGTGCCAGCAGTGCCTTCGGGACATCGACAGGGGGCTACACCTTC; CDR3 protein: CASSAFGTSTGGYTF
V gene: TRBV10-3; D gene: TRBD1; J gene: TRBJ2-7; clone size: -; CDR3 DNA: TGTGCCATCAGTGAGTCGAGACAGGGGGAGTACGAGCAGTACTTC; CDR3 protein: CAISESRQGEYEQYF
V gene: TRBV18; D gene: TRBD2; J gene: TRBJ2-1; clone size: once; CDR3 DNA: TGTGCCAGCTCACCCCTACTAGCGGGGGTTCTCTACAATGAGCAGTTCTTC; CDR3 protein: CASSPLLAGVLYNEQFF
V gene: TRBV6-5; D gene: -; J gene: TRBJ2-7; clone size: -; CDR3 DNA: TGTGCCAGCAGATCGACAGGCAGCTCCTACGAGCAGTACTTC; CDR3 protein: CASRSTGSSYEQYF
V gene: TRBV6-1; D gene: TRBD1; J gene: TRBJ1-3; clone size: -; CDR3 DNA: TGTGCCAGCAGTGAAGAGACAGGGGAAGGAAACACCATATATTTT; CDR3 protein: CASSEETGEGNTIYF
V gene: TRBV30; D gene: TRBD2; J gene: TRBJ2-7; clone size: -; CDR3 DNA: TGTGCCTGGAGTTTGTCTAGCGGGAGGGCCCAACGGTACTTC; CDR3 protein: CAWSLSSGRAQRYF
V gene: TRBV28; D gene: -; J gene: TRBJ2-7; clone size: -; CDR3 DNA: TGTGCCAGCAGTTTATTGGCCCTACAGGGCGAGCAGTACTTC; CDR3 protein: CASSLLALQGEQYF
V gene: TRBV28; D gene: TRBD1; J gene: TRBJ1-6; clone size: -; CDR3 DNA: TGTGCCAGCAGTACCCATTACAGGGGTAATTCACCCCTCCACTTT; CDR3 protein: CASSTHYRGNSPLHF
V gene: TRBV18; D gene: TRBD1; J gene: TRBJ1-1; clone size: -; CDR3 DNA: TGTGCCAGCTCGTTGACAGGGATGAACACTGAAGCTTTCTTT; CDR3 protein: CASSLTGMNTEAFF
V gene: TRBV28; D gene: -; J gene: TRBJ1-1; clone size: -; CDR3 DNA: TGTGCCAGCACTTTCCCTCTGAACACTGAAGCTTTCTTT; CDR3 protein: CASTFPLNTEAFF